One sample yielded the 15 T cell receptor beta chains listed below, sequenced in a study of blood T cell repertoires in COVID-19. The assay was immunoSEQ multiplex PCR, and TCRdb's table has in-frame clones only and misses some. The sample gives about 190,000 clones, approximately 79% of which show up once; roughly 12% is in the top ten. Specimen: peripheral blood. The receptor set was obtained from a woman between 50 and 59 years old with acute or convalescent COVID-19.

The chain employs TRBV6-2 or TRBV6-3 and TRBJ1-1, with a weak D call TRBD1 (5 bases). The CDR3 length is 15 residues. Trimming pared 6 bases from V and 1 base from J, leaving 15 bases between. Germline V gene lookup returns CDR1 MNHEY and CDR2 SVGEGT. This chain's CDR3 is CASSSITGGNTEAFF. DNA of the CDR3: TGTGCCAGCAGCTCCATAACAGGCGGGAACACTGAAGCTTTCTTT.

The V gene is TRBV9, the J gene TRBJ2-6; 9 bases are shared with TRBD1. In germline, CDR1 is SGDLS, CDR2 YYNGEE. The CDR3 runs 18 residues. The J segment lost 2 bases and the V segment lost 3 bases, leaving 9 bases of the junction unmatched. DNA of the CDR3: TGTGCCAGCAGCGAAGGGGGACAGGGCAGGACTGGGGCCAACGTCCTGACTTTC. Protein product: CASSEGGQGRTGANVLTF. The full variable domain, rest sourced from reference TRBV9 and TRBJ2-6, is DSGVTQTPKHLITATGQRVTLRCSPRSGDLSVYWYQQSLDQGLQFLIQYYNGEERAKGNILERFSAQQFPDLHSELNLSSLELGDSALYFCASSEGGQGRTGANVLTFGAGSRLTVL.

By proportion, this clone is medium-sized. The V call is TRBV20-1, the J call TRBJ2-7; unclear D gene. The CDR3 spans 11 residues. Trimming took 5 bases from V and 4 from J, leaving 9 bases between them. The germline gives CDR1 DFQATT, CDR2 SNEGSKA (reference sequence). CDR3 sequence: CSAAPGYEQYF. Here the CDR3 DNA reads TGCAGTGCTGCCCCAGGTTACGAGCAGTACTTC.

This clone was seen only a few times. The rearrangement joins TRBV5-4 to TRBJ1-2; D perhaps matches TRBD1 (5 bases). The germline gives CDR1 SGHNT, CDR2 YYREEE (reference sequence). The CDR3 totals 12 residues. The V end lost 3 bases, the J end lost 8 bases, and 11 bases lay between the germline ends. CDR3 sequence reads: CASSSDSWGYTF. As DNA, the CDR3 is TGTGCCAGCAGCTCCGACAGTTGGGGCTACACCTTC. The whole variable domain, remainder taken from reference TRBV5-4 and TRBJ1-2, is ETGVTQSPTHLIKTRGQQVTLRCSSQSGHNTVSWYQQALGQGPQFIFQYYREEENGRGNFPPRFSGLQFPNYSSELNVNALELDDSALYLCASSSDSWGYTFGSGTRLTVV.

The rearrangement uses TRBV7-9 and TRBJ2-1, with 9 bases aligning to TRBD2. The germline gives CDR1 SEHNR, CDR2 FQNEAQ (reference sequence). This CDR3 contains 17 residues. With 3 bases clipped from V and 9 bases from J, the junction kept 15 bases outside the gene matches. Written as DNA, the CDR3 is TGTGCCAGCAGCTTGGCGGATCTAGGACTAGCGAGGGGTGAGCAGTTCTTC. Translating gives CASSLADLGLARGEQFF.

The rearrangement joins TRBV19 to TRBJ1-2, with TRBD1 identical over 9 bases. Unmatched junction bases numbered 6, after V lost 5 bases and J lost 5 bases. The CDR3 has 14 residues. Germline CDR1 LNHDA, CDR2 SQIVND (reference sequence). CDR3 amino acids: CASSVDRGPYGYTF. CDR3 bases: TGTGCCAGTAGTGTGGACAGGGGACCTTATGGCTACACCTTC. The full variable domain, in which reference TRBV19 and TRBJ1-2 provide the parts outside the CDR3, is DGGITQSPKYLFRKEGQNVTLSCEQNLNHDAMYWYRQDPGQGLRLIYYSQIVNDFQKGDIAEGYSVSREKKESFPLTVTSAQKNPTAFYLCASSVDRGPYGYTFGSGTRLTVV.

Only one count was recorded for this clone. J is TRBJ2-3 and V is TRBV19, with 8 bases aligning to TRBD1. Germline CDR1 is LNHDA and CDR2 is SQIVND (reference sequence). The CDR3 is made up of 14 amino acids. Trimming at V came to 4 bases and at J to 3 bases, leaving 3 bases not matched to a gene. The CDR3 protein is CASSTRQGTDTQYF. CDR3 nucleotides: TGTGCCAGTAGTACGCGACAGGGGACAGATACGCAGTATTTT.

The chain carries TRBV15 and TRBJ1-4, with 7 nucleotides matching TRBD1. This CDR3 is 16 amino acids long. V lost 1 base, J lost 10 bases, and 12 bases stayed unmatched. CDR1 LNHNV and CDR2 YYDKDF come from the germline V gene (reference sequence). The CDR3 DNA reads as TGTGCCACCAGCAGAGGGGACAGCCGCCGAGTATCAAAACTGTTTTTT. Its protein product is CATSRGDSRRVSKLFF. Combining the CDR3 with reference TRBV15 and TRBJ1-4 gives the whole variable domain DAMVIQNPRYQVTQFGKPVTLSCSQTLNHNVMYWYQQKSSQAPKLLFHYYDKDFNNEADTPDNFQSRRPNTSFCFLDIRSPGLGDTAMYLCATSRGDSRRVSKLFFGSGTQLSVL.

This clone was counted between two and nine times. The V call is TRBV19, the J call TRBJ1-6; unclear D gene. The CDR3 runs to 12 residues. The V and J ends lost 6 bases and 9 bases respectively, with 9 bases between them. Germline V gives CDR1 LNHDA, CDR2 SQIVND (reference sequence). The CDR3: CASRIGASPLHF. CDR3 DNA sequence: TGTGCCAGTAGAATCGGAGCTTCACCCCTCCACTTT.

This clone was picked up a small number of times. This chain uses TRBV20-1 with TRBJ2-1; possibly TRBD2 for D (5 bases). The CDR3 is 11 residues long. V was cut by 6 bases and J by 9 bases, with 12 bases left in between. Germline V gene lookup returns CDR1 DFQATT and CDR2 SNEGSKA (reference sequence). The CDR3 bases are TGCAGTGCCGCCAAACGGGGTGAGCAGTTCTTC. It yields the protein CSAAKRGEQFF.

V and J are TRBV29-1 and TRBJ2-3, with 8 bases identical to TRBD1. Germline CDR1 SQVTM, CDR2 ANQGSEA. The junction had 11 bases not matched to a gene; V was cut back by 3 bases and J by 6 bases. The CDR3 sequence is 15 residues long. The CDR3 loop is CSVDEERTGSDTQYF. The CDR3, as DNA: TGCAGCGTTGATGAGGAGAGGACAGGGTCGGATACGCAGTATTTT.

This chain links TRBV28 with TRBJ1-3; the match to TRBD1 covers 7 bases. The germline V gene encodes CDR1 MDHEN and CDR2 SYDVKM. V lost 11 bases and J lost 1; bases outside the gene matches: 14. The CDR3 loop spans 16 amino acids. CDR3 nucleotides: TGTGCCGTGATCCCGGGACAGAGGGCGTCTGGAAACACCATATATTTT. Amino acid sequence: CAVIPGQRASGNTIYF.

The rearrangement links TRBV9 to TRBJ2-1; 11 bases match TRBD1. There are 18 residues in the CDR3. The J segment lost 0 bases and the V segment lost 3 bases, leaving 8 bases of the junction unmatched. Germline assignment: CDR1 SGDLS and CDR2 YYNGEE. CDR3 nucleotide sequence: TGTGCCAGCAGCGGGGGACAGGGGGACTTAAGCTCCTACAATGAGCAGTTCTTC. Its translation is CASSGGQGDLSSYNEQFF.

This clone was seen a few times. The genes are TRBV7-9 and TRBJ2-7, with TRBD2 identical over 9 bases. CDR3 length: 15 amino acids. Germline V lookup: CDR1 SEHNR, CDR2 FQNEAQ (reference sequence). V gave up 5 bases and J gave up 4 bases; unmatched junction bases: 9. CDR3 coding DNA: TGTGCCAGCAGCCTTTTAGCGGGAGCGCTTTACGAGCAGTACTTC. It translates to CASSLLAGALYEQYF.

The CDR3 DNA is TGCAGCGTTATCGGCGGCGGAGCCTACGAGCAGTACTTC. It codes for CSVIGGGAYEQYF. The chain combines TRBV29-1 with TRBJ2-7, with D uncertain. V was trimmed by 5 bases and J by 2 bases, leaving 13 bases between them. Germline assignment: CDR1 SQVTM and CDR2 ANQGSEA. CDR3 size: 13 residues.